Given below is one T cell receptor (beta chain) in context. This sample was taken from a study of shared T cell receptors in the human thymus. Sequencing was performed with immunoSEQ multiplex PCR; in TCRdb, only in-frame clones are kept and a portion is missing. The table has 500,000 to 750,000 clones, around 87% seen once. These data also formed part of another study, on human thymus T cells. That source reports: Highly overlapping thymic repertoires in unrelated individuals were reported by related research.

The TCR comes from a boy in the first two years of life with a congenital heart defect. Sequenced sample: thymocytes.

CDR3 sequence reads: CASSLGQQETQYF. Here the CDR3 DNA reads TGTGCCAGCAGTTTGGGACAGCAAGAGACCCAGTACTTC. J is TRBJ2-5 and V is TRBV6-6, with 7 bases identical to TRBD1. V lost 4 bases to trimming and J lost 2 bases; unmatched junction nucleotides: 1. CDR3 length equals 13 residues. Per germline, CDR1 MNHNY and CDR2 SVGAGI (reference sequence).